What follows describes a single T cell receptor beta chain. This clonotype has more than one count but fewer than ten. Which antigen it targets is not known. Sequence at one end of the junction differs from germline and may be a read error. The sample is drawn from a study of early T cells in non-severe SARS-CoV-2 infection (dated by TCRdb to the early 2020s). For context, the study as a whole: Bulk RNA from unsorted whole blood was used for TCR sequencing, so alpha and beta chains could not be paired. What the work shows at the level of the full study, not this receptor alone: VDJdb matching was skewed toward anti-spike CD8 responses and likely underestimated virus-specific expansions, missing private and CD4 specificities.

This was a case-control study nested in a cohort of healthcare workers in London, UK, who had nasopharyngeal swab PCR tests and blood samples taken every week. Healthcare workers were recruited during the week of the UK lockdown, between 23 and 31 March 2020, and followed weekly for up to 16 weeks. There are 14 amino acids in the CDR3, from cysteine to phenylalanine inclusive. Only the CDR3 portion is preserved as DNA: 42 bases, with reading frame beginning at the first base. Per the germline V gene, LGHNA is the CDR1 and YSLEER is the CDR2. Library method: 5' RACE. Instrument on record: NextSeq 500. To correct for sequencing error and PCR bias, the TCR library protocol tagged individual cDNA molecules with unique molecular identifiers. Sequencing covered both TCR alpha and beta chains, and within each sample the abundances of alpha and beta sequences were tightly co-correlated. Processing in the source paper ran as follows. Decombinator V4 was used to annotate the V gene, J gene and CDR3 of the TCR sequences. TCRs were defined as expanded if a significant change between any two time points was detected under a Poisson model with p below 0.0001. TCR abundances were normalised to the total number of TCRs sequenced per sample and expressed as counts per million. MAIT TCRs were defined by TRAV1-2 paired with TRAJ12, TRAJ20 or TRAJ33, and iNKT TCRs by TRAV10 paired with TRAJ18. VDJdb, accessed 1 November 2021, was searched for CMV, EBV and SARS-CoV-2 annotated TCRs, excluding TCRs annotated for multiple antigens. TCRdb reprocessed the public reads (quality trimming at Q25 with fastp, clone calling with MiXCR) and kept in-frame beta chains. CDR3 protein duplicates are merged, each entry listing the most common genes and DNA. For this entry, the V and J calls and clone size follow TCRdb and not the study's own pipeline. The sample yields approximately 50,000 distinct CDR3 sequences; about 9.3% were counted once. 14% to 15% of the sample goes to the ten largest clones.

This sequence uses TRBV4-3 and TRBJ2-7; there is no confident call for the D gene. Sequencing was carried out using whole blood. The TCR comes from an adult who was a healthcare worker with PCR-confirmed SARS-CoV-2 infection or an uninfected control (not recorded which). The CDR3 region has the sequence CASSKEVGPDEQYF. The nucleotide sequence reads as follows: TGCGCCAGCAGCAAAGAGGTAGGGCCCGACGAGCAGTACTTC.